A selection of T cell receptor beta chains follows, all from one sample in a study of beta chain features in type 1 diabetes. The method was immunoSEQ multiplex PCR; TCRdb's version includes in-frame clones alone and lacks a portion of them. Seen here are 850,000 to 900,000 clones, roughly a sixth observed once, and the top ten hold 0.023%. The sequenced sample was naive CD4+ T cells from blood. These receptor sequences come from a woman under 30 in good health. CDR3s include the opening cysteine and the closing phenylalanine or tryptophan. Fields, in order: clone size, J gene, V gene, D gene, CDR3 protein, CDR3 DNA. A D gene is named only where the DNA matches it firmly. Part of the rows lack a size; the others show once, few, many or a class for expanded clones.

>-|TRBJ2-1|TRBV4-1|-
CASSQDSGSLQFF
TGCGCCAGCAGCCAAGACTCAGGGAGCCTGCAGTTCTTC
>few|TRBJ2-1|TRBV5-1|-
CASSFTGGNEQFF
TGCGCCAGCAGCTTTACCGGAGGTAATGAGCAGTTCTTC
>-|TRBJ1-1|TRBV28|-
CASSLLPGGAFF
TGTGCCAGCAGTTTACTGCCGGGTGGGGCTTTCTTT
>few|TRBJ2-3|TRBV7-3|-
CASSSGRSTDTQYF
TGTGCCAGCAGCTCCGGGCGTTCCACAGATACGCAGTATTTT
>few|TRBJ2-3|TRBV28|-
CASSAPGDTQYF
TGTGCCAGCAGTGCCCCTGGAGATACGCAGTATTTT
>-|TRBJ1-2|TRBV5-6|-
CASSLVWPKGGYTF
TGTGCCAGCAGCTTGGTTTGGCCCAAGGGTGGCTACACCTTC
>few|TRBJ1-4|TRBV2|TRBD1
CASSGERGQGVFF
TGTGCCAGCAGCGGGGAAAGAGGACAGGGAGTGTTTTTT
>-|TRBJ2-1|TRBV6-6|-
CASSLSLGGAYNEQFF
TGTGCCAGCAGTTTATCCCTGGGCGGAGCTTACAATGAGCAGTTCTTC
>few|TRBJ1-4|TRBV5-6|-
CASSYRTTANEKLFF
TGTGCCAGCAGCTACAGGACGACTGCGAATGAAAAACTGTTTTTT
>-|TRBJ2-1|TRBV6-6|-
CASSYSALAVNEQFF
TGTGCCAGCAGTTACTCAGCGCTAGCAGTAAATGAGCAGTTCTTC
>-|TRBJ1-5|TRBV7-9|-
CASSPQGDQPQHF
TGTGCCAGCAGTCCGCAGGGTGATCAGCCCCAGCATTTT
>few|TRBJ1-1|TRBV29-1|TRBD1
CSVRGQSVIEAFF
TGCAGCGTGAGGGGACAGTCTGTTATTGAAGCTTTCTTT
>-|TRBJ2-1|TRBV6-5|-
CASRQGSYNEQFF
TGTGCCAGCAGACAGGGATCCTACAATGAGCAGTTCTTC
>-|TRBJ2-7|TRBV4-2|TRBD1
CASSHLSGTGGSYEQYF
TGTGCCAGCAGCCATCTTTCCGGGACAGGGGGGTCCTACGAGCAGTACTTC
>few|TRBJ1-2|TRBV6-5|-
CASSPDLGLGYTF
TGTGCCAGCAGCCCCGATTTGGGTTTGGGCTACACCTTC
>few|TRBJ2-1|TRBV2|-
CASSDGRGGRYNEQFF
TGTGCCAGCAGTGATGGGCGGGGTGGTCGGTACAATGAGCAGTTCTTC
>few|TRBJ1-5|TRBV7-3|-
CASSPSRNNQPQHF
TGTGCCAGCAGCCCCTCACGTAACAATCAGCCCCAGCATTTT
>-|TRBJ1-1|TRBV23-1|-
CASSHRVNTEAFF
TGCGCCAGCTCACACAGGGTGAACACTGAAGCTTTCTTT
>few|TRBJ2-1|TRBV5-6|TRBD2
CASRVSGSLYNEQFF
TGTGCCAGCAGGGTAAGCGGGAGTTTATACAATGAGCAGTTCTTC
>-|TRBJ2-7|TRBV15|TRBD1
CATSRGTGLRPKDYEQYF
TGTGCCACCAGCCGCGGGACAGGCCTACGCCCCAAGGACTACGAGCAGTACTTC
>-|TRBJ1-1|TRBV7-3|-
CASSLGDVRTEAFF
TGTGCCAGCAGCTTAGGCGATGTCAGGACTGAAGCTTTCTTT
>-|TRBJ1-4|TRBV28|TRBD1
CASSLMGQSEKLFF
TGTGCCAGCAGTTTAATGGGACAGAGTGAAAAACTGTTTTTT
>few|TRBJ2-3|TRBV7-3|-
CASSLMALAGDTQYF
TGTGCCAGCAGCTTAATGGCTCTAGCTGGAGATACGCAGTATTTT
>-|TRBJ1-4|TRBV18|TRBD1
CASSPGQTNEKLFF
TGTGCCAGCTCGCCGGGACAGACTAATGAAAAACTGTTTTTT
>-|TRBJ1-1|TRBV18|-
CASSPGENTEAFF
TGTGCCAGCTCACCTGGAGAGAACACTGAAGCTTTCTTT
>few|TRBJ1-3|TRBV4-2|-
CASSQDLAGRGITIYF
TGTGCCAGCAGCCAAGATTTGGCAGGTAGAGGCATCACCATATATTTT
>-|TRBJ2-7|TRBV5-4|-
CASSLGRSQGGSYEQYF
TGTGCCAGCAGCTTGGGCCGTTCACAGGGCGGCTCCTACGAGCAGTACTTC
>-|TRBJ2-3|TRBV6-5|-
CASSYSVVAVTDTQYF
TGTGCCAGCAGTTACTCTGTCGTCGCAGTCACAGATACGCAGTATTTT
>-|TRBJ2-1|TRBV5-4|TRBD1
CASSPTIGTGSYNEQFF
TGTGCCAGCAGCCCAACGATCGGGACAGGGAGCTACAATGAGCAGTTCTTC
>few|TRBJ1-5|TRBV1|-
CTSSQDGAGVGRNQPQHF
TGCACCAGCAGCCAAGATGGGGCAGGGGTAGGGCGCAATCAGCCCCAGCATTTT
>few|TRBJ2-5|TRBV7-2|-
CASKNTGLETQYF
TGTGCCAGCAAAAACACAGGGTTGGAGACCCAGTACTTC
>-|TRBJ1-1|TRBV7-2|-
CASSLPLGIYTEAFF
TGTGCCAGCAGCTTGCCCTTGGGGATTTACACTGAAGCTTTCTTT
>few|TRBJ2-5|TRBV7-2|-
CASSLVYGEWETQYF
TGTGCCAGCAGCTTAGTTTACGGGGAGTGGGAGACCCAGTACTTC
>few|TRBJ2-2|TRBV11-2|-
CASSGGELFF
TGTGCCAGCAGCGGAGGGGAGCTGTTTTTT
>-|TRBJ2-3|TRBV9|TRBD2
CASSRQGPGTSGRGDTQYF
TGTGCCAGCTCACGACAGGGTCCCGGGACTAGCGGGAGGGGTGATACGCAGTATTTT